The rows below give T cell receptor beta chains drawn from one sample of a study of shared clonotypes between healthy human individuals. Data came from immunoSEQ multiplex PCR; TCRdb stores just in-frame clones and leaves some out. The table shows more than 900,000 clones, with around three quarters occurring only once. The sequencing sample was made of memory CD4+ T cells from PBMCs. The source of these receptors is a man between 18 and 29 years old in good health. Some clones in this sample may be carry-over from other donors' samples. The conserved cysteine and the conserved F or W are not part of the CDR3 here.

v_call cdr3_aa
TRBV29-1 SVGTGGQPQH
TRBV30 AWSVPGEVTNTGELF
TRBV5-4 ASSSNRDRDEKLF
TRBV5-1 ASSKGQGAGTEAF
TRBV5-5 ASSDGTAYQPQH
TRBV5-6 ASSDRVAPTQY
TRBV6-5 ASSYEQGTWEQY
TRBV28 ASKDGWGTQY
TRBV7-2 ASSSRSANTGELF
TRBV6-4 ASNLMGAYEQY
TRBV28 ASSLGALLPY
TRBV6-6 ASSYTRETQY
TRBV5-1 ASSPRYGAASTTGELF
TRBV4-2 ASRGSGINQPQH
TRBV4-1 ASSQDETDAEQY
TRBV2 ARGGLAIETQY
TRBV7-8 ASSKSPNQPQH
TRBV7-9 ASSLTSGRRDTQY
TRBV5-1 ASSWTGGSYEQY
TRBV7-2 ASSPMTSGLTDTQY
TRBV6-1 ASSEESGELYEQY
TRBV28 ASSAAGGGRYEQY
TRBV7-8 ASKGLSGRDNEQF
TRBV2 ASSSSGRDYNEQF
TRBV27 ASSSSRDGYEQY
TRBV19 ASSIGGTGANVLT
TRBV6-1 ASSEEGWSPF
TRBV29-1 SVGAGGTVGPGELF
TRBV7-3 ASSSDGGSYNEQF
TRBV5-8 ASSLDLGYTDTQY
TRBV10-3 AIAASGFQETQY
TRBV11-2 ASSSALGDTQY
TRBV5-1 ASSPDPYQETQY
TRBV18 ASSPLRQNTEAF
TRBV28 ASSSGANYGYT
TRBV7-8 ASSLLTGVARETQY
TRBV7-8 ASSTTSGNQYEQY
TRBV7-8 ANSSLAGHLYEQY
TRBV27 ASSLSDSNYGYT
TRBV2 ASRDRVVHEQY
TRBV5-4 ASSFSSGLNTGELF
TRBV9 ASSRGDSGANVLT
TRBV5-1 ASSMTLYNEQF
TRBV7-9 ASSRASYGYT
TRBV5-1 ASSSRQGHADEKLF
TRBV30 AWSEGRTTNTGELF
TRBV28 ASSPGVWGKNIQY
TRBV18 ASSPPGREETQY
TRBV7-3 ASSLQLAGIYEQY
TRBV27 APNTTRTHTEAF
TRBV7-3 ASGATAPSGANVLT
TRBV29-1 SVLTSGIVDNEQF
TRBV30 AWSPGSEETQY
TRBV28 ASSSPGSLRPQH